This is a list of T cell receptor beta chains from one sample in a study of shared clonotypes between healthy human individuals. Profiling relied on immunoSEQ multiplex PCR, and the TCRdb table lists in-frame clones only, not all of them. The repertoire holds millions of clones, with 85% to 95% as singletons. Sample: naive CD4+ T cells sorted from blood. The receptor set was obtained from a man younger than 35 in good health. The CDR3 runs from the conserved cysteine through the conserved F or W. A D gene is named only where the DNA matches it firmly. Some rows have no size entry. The others give once, few or many, or a class for an expanded clone.

CDR3 protein: CASSLGQVQSYEQYF; CDR3 DNA: TGCGCCAGCTCCTTGGGCCAGGTACAGTCCTACGAGCAGTACTTC; CDR3 length: 15; clone size: -; D gene: -; V gene: TRBV5-1; J gene: TRBJ2-7
CDR3 protein: CASSLTPTGELFF; CDR3 DNA: TGTGCCAGCAGCCTAACACCTACCGGGGAGCTGTTTTTT; CDR3 length: 13; clone size: -; D gene: -; V gene: TRBV2; J gene: TRBJ2-2
CDR3 protein: CASSVPSVADTQYF; CDR3 DNA: TGCGCCAGCAGTGTGCCTAGCGTCGCAGATACGCAGTATTTT; CDR3 length: 14; clone size: -; D gene: -; V gene: TRBV10-1; J gene: TRBJ2-3
CDR3 protein: CASSSPLTGGSSEQFF; CDR3 DNA: TGTGCCAGCAGCTCCCCGCTGACAGGGGGGTCTAGTGAGCAGTTCTTC; CDR3 length: 16; clone size: -; D gene: TRBD1; V gene: TRBV7-2; J gene: TRBJ2-1
CDR3 protein: CAWSVTAEQFF; CDR3 DNA: TGTGCCTGGAGTGTAACAGCGGAGCAGTTCTTC; CDR3 length: 11; clone size: -; D gene: -; V gene: TRBV30; J gene: TRBJ2-1
CDR3 protein: CASSIFAGNQPQHF; CDR3 DNA: TGTGCCAGTAGTATTTTTGCAGGGAATCAGCCCCAGCATTTT; CDR3 length: 14; clone size: -; D gene: -; V gene: TRBV19; J gene: TRBJ1-5
CDR3 protein: CASSHLEDSGSGYTF; CDR3 DNA: TGTGCCAGCAGTCATTTGGAGGACAGCGGGAGTGGCTACACCTTC; CDR3 length: 15; clone size: -; D gene: -; V gene: TRBV11-2; J gene: TRBJ1-2
CDR3 protein: CASSPQGAGTDTQYF; CDR3 DNA: TGCGCCAGCAGCCCTCAGGGGGCTGGCACAGATACGCAGTATTTT; CDR3 length: 15; clone size: -; D gene: TRBD1; V gene: TRBV4-3; J gene: TRBJ2-3
CDR3 protein: CASSPASLYEQFF; CDR3 DNA: TGTGCCAGCTCACCAGCTAGTTTGTATGAGCAGTTCTTC; CDR3 length: 13; clone size: -; D gene: -; V gene: TRBV18; J gene: TRBJ2-1
CDR3 protein: CATQRGEGYTQYF; CDR3 DNA: TGTGCCACTCAGCGGGGGGAGGGGTATACGCAGTATTTT; CDR3 length: 13; clone size: -; D gene: TRBD2; V gene: TRBV2; J gene: TRBJ2-3
CDR3 protein: CASRYLQGNTEAFF; CDR3 DNA: TGTGCCAGCAGGTATTTACAGGGGAACACTGAAGCTTTCTTT; CDR3 length: 14; clone size: once; D gene: -; V gene: TRBV6-6; J gene: TRBJ1-1
CDR3 protein: CASRAIGPYDEQYF; CDR3 DNA: TGTGCCAGCAGAGCCATTGGTCCTTACGACGAGCAGTACTTC; CDR3 length: 14; clone size: -; D gene: -; V gene: TRBV2; J gene: TRBJ2-7
CDR3 protein: CATSRNPQSTEAFF; CDR3 DNA: TGTGCCACCAGCCGCAACCCCCAGAGCACTGAAGCTTTCTTT; CDR3 length: 14; clone size: once; D gene: -; V gene: TRBV15; J gene: TRBJ1-1
CDR3 protein: CASRPSGAGNYGYTF; CDR3 DNA: TGTGCCAGCAGACCGTCGGGGGCAGGAAACTATGGCTACACCTTC; CDR3 length: 15; clone size: once; D gene: -; V gene: TRBV5-6; J gene: TRBJ1-2
CDR3 protein: CAWSGARAKGEQYF; CDR3 DNA: TGTGCCTGGAGTGGGGCGAGGGCCAAAGGCGAGCAGTACTTC; CDR3 length: 14; clone size: -; D gene: -; V gene: TRBV30; J gene: TRBJ2-7
CDR3 protein: CAISDYNEKLFF; CDR3 DNA: TGTGCCATCAGTGACTATAATGAAAAACTGTTTTTT; CDR3 length: 12; clone size: -; D gene: -; V gene: TRBV10-3; J gene: TRBJ1-4
CDR3 protein: CTSSQMLSEQYF; CDR3 DNA: TGCACCAGCAGCCAAATGCTCAGCGAGCAGTACTTC; CDR3 length: 12; clone size: -; D gene: -; V gene: TRBV1; J gene: TRBJ2-7
CDR3 protein: CASSDRGGSNQPQHF; CDR3 DNA: TGTGCCAGCAGTGATAGAGGGGGAAGCAATCAGCCCCAGCATTTT; CDR3 length: 15; clone size: -; D gene: -; V gene: TRBV6-1; J gene: TRBJ1-5
CDR3 protein: CASSYGGLRTGELFF; CDR3 DNA: TGTGCCAGCAGTTACGGGGGTCTCAGAACCGGGGAGCTGTTTTTT; CDR3 length: 15; clone size: -; D gene: -; V gene: TRBV6-5; J gene: TRBJ2-2
CDR3 protein: CASGTGYNSPLHF; CDR3 DNA: TGTGCCAGCGGGACAGGGTATAATTCACCCCTCCACTTT; CDR3 length: 13; clone size: -; D gene: TRBD1; V gene: TRBV7-9; J gene: TRBJ1-6
CDR3 protein: CASSDGTVGNTEAFF; CDR3 DNA: TGCGCCAGCAGTGACGGGACAGTCGGGAACACTGAAGCTTTCTTT; CDR3 length: 15; clone size: -; D gene: TRBD1; V gene: TRBV10-1; J gene: TRBJ1-1
CDR3 protein: CASSFFSGGANKDTQYF; CDR3 DNA: TGTGCCAGCAGCTTCTTTAGCGGGGGGGCAAATAAAGATACGCAGTATTTT; CDR3 length: 17; clone size: -; D gene: TRBD2; V gene: TRBV5-4; J gene: TRBJ2-3
CDR3 protein: CASSSGGVMNTEAFF; CDR3 DNA: TGTGCCAGTAGTTCAGGGGGGGTCATGAACACTGAAGCTTTCTTT; CDR3 length: 15; clone size: -; D gene: TRBD1; V gene: TRBV19; J gene: TRBJ1-1
CDR3 protein: CASSLSGSSYNNEQFF; CDR3 DNA: TGTGCCAGCAGTTTATCAGGATCTTCCTACAACAATGAGCAGTTCTTC; CDR3 length: 16; clone size: -; D gene: -; V gene: TRBV27; J gene: TRBJ2-1
CDR3 protein: CAIRTGVDYYGYTF; CDR3 DNA: TGTGCCATCAGGACAGGAGTCGATTACTATGGCTACACCTTC; CDR3 length: 14; clone size: -; D gene: -; V gene: TRBV10-3; J gene: TRBJ1-2
CDR3 protein: CASSLGLAGGNQPQHF; CDR3 DNA: TGTGCCAGCAGCTTAGGGCTAGCGGGGGGCAATCAGCCCCAGCATTTT; CDR3 length: 16; clone size: -; D gene: -; V gene: TRBV7-2; J gene: TRBJ1-5
CDR3 protein: CASGTKREGFGNEQFF; CDR3 DNA: TGTGCCAGCGGAACAAAGCGGGAGGGATTCGGCAATGAGCAGTTCTTC; CDR3 length: 16; clone size: -; D gene: TRBD2; V gene: TRBV18; J gene: TRBJ2-1